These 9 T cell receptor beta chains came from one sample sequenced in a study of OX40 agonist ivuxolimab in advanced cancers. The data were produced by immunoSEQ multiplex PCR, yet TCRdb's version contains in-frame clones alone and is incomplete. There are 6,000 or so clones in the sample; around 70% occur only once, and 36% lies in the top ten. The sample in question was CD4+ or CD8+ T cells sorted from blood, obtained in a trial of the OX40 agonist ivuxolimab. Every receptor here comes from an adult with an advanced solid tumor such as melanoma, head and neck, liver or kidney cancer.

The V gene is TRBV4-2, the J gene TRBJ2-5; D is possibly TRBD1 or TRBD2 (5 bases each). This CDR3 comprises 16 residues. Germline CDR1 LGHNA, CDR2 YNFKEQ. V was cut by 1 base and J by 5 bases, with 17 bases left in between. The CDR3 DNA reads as TGTGCCAGCAGCCAAGGAGGGCAGGGTCAAGCGGAGACCCAGTACTTC. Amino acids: CASSQGGQGQAETQYF.

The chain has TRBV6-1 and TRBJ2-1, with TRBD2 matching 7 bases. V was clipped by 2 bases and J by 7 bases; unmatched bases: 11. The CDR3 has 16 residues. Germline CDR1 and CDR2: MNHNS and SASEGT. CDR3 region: CASSEFLVGGPNEQFF. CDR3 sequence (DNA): TGTGCCAGCAGTGAATTCTTAGTGGGAGGGCCGAATGAGCAGTTCTTC.

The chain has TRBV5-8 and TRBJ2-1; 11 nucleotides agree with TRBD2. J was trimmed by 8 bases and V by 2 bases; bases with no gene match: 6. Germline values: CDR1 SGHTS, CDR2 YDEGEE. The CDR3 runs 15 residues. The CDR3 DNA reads TGTGCCAGCAGCTTCGGCCTAGCGGGAGGCGATGAGCAGTTCTTC. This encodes CASSFGLAGGDEQFF.

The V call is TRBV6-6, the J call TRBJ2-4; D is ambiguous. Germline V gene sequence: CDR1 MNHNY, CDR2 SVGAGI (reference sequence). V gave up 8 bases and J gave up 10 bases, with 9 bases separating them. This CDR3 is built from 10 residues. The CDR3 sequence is CASRKGIQYF. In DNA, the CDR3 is TGTGCCAGCCGCAAAGGGATTCAGTACTTC.

The CDR3 loop is CASSFSSGADTQYF. The DNA for the CDR3 is TGTGCCAGCAGCTTCTCCTCGGGTGCAGATACGCAGTATTTT. This chain connects TRBV5-6 to TRBJ2-3; unclear D gene. CDR1 and CDR2 (germline): SGHDT, YYEEEE. CDR3 size: 14 residues. Trimming shortened V by 2 bases and J by 4 bases, and 11 bases separated the two germline ends.

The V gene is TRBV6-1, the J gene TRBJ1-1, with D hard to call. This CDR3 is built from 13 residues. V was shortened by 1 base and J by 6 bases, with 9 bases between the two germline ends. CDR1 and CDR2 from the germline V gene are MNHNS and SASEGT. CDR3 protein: CASSEVGSSEAFF. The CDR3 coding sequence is TGTGCCAGCAGTGAAGTAGGTTCGTCTGAAGCTTTCTTT.

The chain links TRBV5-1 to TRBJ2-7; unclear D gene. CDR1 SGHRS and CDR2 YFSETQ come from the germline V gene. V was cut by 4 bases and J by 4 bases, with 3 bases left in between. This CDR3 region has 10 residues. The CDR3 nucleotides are TGCGCCAGCAGCATATACGAGCAGTACTTC. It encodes CASSIYEQYF.

The CDR3 bases are TGTGCCAGTGACGTCCAGGACTTCGTAGCCTCTGGCAATCAGCCCCAGCATTTT. It is translated as CASDVQDFVASGNQPQHF. The chain carries TRBV19 and TRBJ1-5; D is undetermined. V lost 8 bases, J lost 2 bases, and 25 bases lay in between. CDR3 length: 18 amino acids. CDR1 LNHDA and CDR2 SQIVND come from the germline V gene (reference sequence).

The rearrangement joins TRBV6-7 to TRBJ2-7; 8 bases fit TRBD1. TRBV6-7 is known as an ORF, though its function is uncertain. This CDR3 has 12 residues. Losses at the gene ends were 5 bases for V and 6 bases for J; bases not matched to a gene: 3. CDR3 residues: CASSVDRVEQYF. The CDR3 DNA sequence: TGTGCCAGCAGTGTGGACAGGGTCGAGCAGTACTTC.